These 12 T cell receptor beta chains were sequenced from one sample in a study of cytomegalovirus exposure and HLA in healthy donors. With 60 Vbeta and 13 Jbeta primers, the PCR was carried out. The method was immunoSEQ multiplex PCR; TCRdb's version includes in-frame clones alone and lacks a portion of them. The data contain under 250,000 clones, around four fifths of them singletons. The sequencing sample was made of PBMCs. The receptors were gathered from a boy younger than 18 in good health and CMV-seronegative.

The chain recombines TRBV6-1 with TRBJ2-7; tentatively, D is TRBD1 (6 bases). The V and J ends lost 5 bases and 6 bases respectively, with 14 bases between them. Looked up from germline, CDR1 is MNHNS and CDR2 is SASEGT. The CDR3 loop spans 13 amino acids. The CDR3 sequence is CASSSEQGPEQYF. The DNA for the CDR3 is TGTGCCAGCAGTTCTGAACAGGGTCCCGAGCAGTACTTC.

This sequence joins TRBV19 and TRBJ1-3; TRBD1 matches 10 bases. CDR1 and CDR2 from the germline V gene are LNHDA and SQIVND (reference sequence). The CDR3 is made up of 14 amino acids. The junction had 1 base not matched to a gene; V was cut back by 6 bases and J by 2 bases. The chain's CDR3 is CASSGQGAGNTIYF. For the CDR3, the DNA is TGTGCCAGTAGCGGACAGGGGGCTGGAAACACCATATATTTT. The variable domain in full, with the rest retrieved from reference TRBV19 and TRBJ1-3, is DGGITQSPKYLFRKEGQNVTLSCEQNLNHDAMYWYRQDPGQGLRLIYYSQIVNDFQKGDIAEGYSVSREKKESFPLTVTSAQKNPTAFYLCASSGQGAGNTIYFGEGSWLTVV.

J is TRBJ1-2 and V is TRBV30; D unclear. V dropped 0 bases and J dropped 6 bases, with 8 bases sitting between them. The CDR3 extends over 12 amino acids. Germline V gene lookup returns CDR1 GTSNPN and CDR2 SVGIG (reference sequence). CDR3 protein: CAWSVARDGYTF. The CDR3, as DNA: TGTGCCTGGAGTGTAGCTCGTGATGGCTACACCTTC.

This clone showed up just once. The chain couples TRBV5-1 to TRBJ2-3, with D possibly being TRBD1 (6 bases). Germline values: CDR1 SGHRS, CDR2 YFSETQ. Trimming left V 3 bases short and J 14 bases short, with 13 bases between. The CDR3 runs to 11 residues. CDR3 nucleotides: TGCGCCAGCAGCTGGGGGCAGGGTCGGTATTTT. The encoded protein is CASSWGQGRYF.

The chain employs TRBV10-1 and TRBJ2-7, with 10 bases lining up with TRBD2. CDR1 and CDR2 (germline): WNHNN, SYGVQD (reference sequence). V lost 7 bases to trimming and J lost 4 bases; unmatched junction nucleotides: 4. The CDR3 spans 13 residues. The CDR3 coding sequence is TGCGCCAGCAAGCTAGCGGGAGAATACGAGCAGTACTTC. Protein product: CASKLAGEYEQYF.

This chain links TRBV30 with TRBJ2-1; maybe TRBD1 (5 bases). The V end lost 1 base, the J end lost 8 bases, and 9 bases lay between the germline ends. Germline V gene data show CDR1 as GTSNPN and CDR2 as SVGIG (reference sequence). This CDR3 spans 12 amino acids. The CDR3 DNA reads TGTGCCTGGAGTGGGTCAGGGCATGAGCAGTTCTTC. Translation: CAWSGSGHEQFF.

This chain uses TRBV29-1 with TRBJ1-1, with 7 positions matching TRBD1. Germline lookup yields CDR1 SQVTM and CDR2 ANQGSEA. The V segment lost 7 bases and the J segment 3 bases; nucleotides outside the gene matches: 8. CDR3 size: 13 residues. CDR3 bases: TGCAGCGGACTGGGACAGATACACACTGAAGCTTTCTTT. Its protein product is CSGLGQIHTEAFF. Combining the CDR3 with reference TRBV29-1 and TRBJ1-1 gives the whole variable domain SAVISQKPSRDICQRGTSLTIQCQVDSQVTMMFWYRQQPGQSLTLIATANQGSEATYESGFVIDKFPISRPNLTFSTLTVSNMSPEDSSIYLCSGLGQIHTEAFFGQGTRLTVV.

This chain links TRBV6-4 with TRBJ1-1; tentatively, D is TRBD1 (5 bases). V was pared by 3 bases and J by 7 bases, with 18 bases between. The CDR3 covers 15 residues. Germline V gives CDR1 MRHNA, CDR2 SNTAGT. The DNA of the CDR3 is TGTGCCAGCAGTGAATACCCACCAGGGAAGGGTGAAGCTTTCTTT. Residues: CASSEYPPGKGEAFF.

The V gene is TRBV14, the J gene TRBJ1-2; D is uncertain. This CDR3 is 13 amino acids long. The germline gives CDR1 SGHDN, CDR2 FVKESK. The V end lost 8 bases, the J end lost 4 bases, and 14 bases lay between the germline ends. CDR3 nucleotides: TGTGCCAGCGCTTCCCGGGATTCCTATGGCTACACCTTC. Translation: CASASRDSYGYTF.

The chain combines TRBV11-3 with TRBJ2-7, with 8 bases matching TRBD2. The CDR3 runs to 15 residues. Germline CDR1 is SGHNT and CDR2 is YENEEA. Trimming cost V 5 bases and J 2 bases; bases outside gene matches: 8. CDR3 amino acids: CASSISGTFAYEQYF. As DNA, the CDR3 is TGTGCCAGCAGCATTAGCGGGACCTTCGCCTACGAGCAGTACTTC.

This chain links TRBV6-1 with TRBJ1-1; D uncertain. The CDR3 loop spans 13 amino acids. V lost 4 bases to trimming and J lost 1 base, with 7 bases between them. CDR1 MNHNS and CDR2 SASEGT come from the germline V gene. The CDR3 sequence is CASSVGWNTEAFF. The DNA of the CDR3 is TGTGCCAGCAGTGTGGGCTGGAACACTGAAGCTTTCTTT.

This clone was seen a single time. The CDR3 sequence: CASSYWTGAYEQYF. The CDR3 DNA is TGTGCCAGCAGTTACTGGACAGGGGCCTACGAGCAGTACTTC. The chain is built from TRBV6-5 and TRBJ2-5; 9 bases align to TRBD1. The J call may be faulty, since TRBJ2-7 better matches the DNA end. The CDR3 is 14 residues long. In germline, CDR1 is MNHEY, CDR2 SVGAGI.